Each of the 18 T cell receptor beta chains below was sequenced from the same sample in a study of cytomegalovirus exposure and HLA in healthy donors. 13 Jbeta primers and 60 Vbeta primers were used for the PCR. Sequenced by immunoSEQ multiplex PCR; TCRdb stores in-frame clones only, minus some. The sample carries under 300,000 clones, roughly 90% recorded once. What was sequenced was PBMCs. These receptors were obtained from a man aged 40-49 years in good health and CMV-seropositive.

The chain is built from TRBV5-1 and TRBJ2-3; 15 nucleotides align to TRBD2. The J segment lost 0 bases and the V segment lost 4 bases, leaving 0 bases of the junction unmatched. This CDR3 comprises 16 residues. Germline V CDR1 and CDR2: SGHRS, YFSETQ. CDR3 coding DNA: TGCGCCAGCAGCGGACTAGCGGGAGGGAGCACAGATACGCAGTATTTT. It yields the protein CASSGLAGGSTDTQYF.

This chain links TRBV6-6 with TRBJ1-1, with D possibly TRBD1 on 6 matching bases. CDR3 length: 14 residues. Deletions cut 5 bases from V and 2 bases from J, with 12 bases between. Germline V gene sequence: CDR1 MNHNY, CDR2 SVGAGI (reference sequence). The CDR3 DNA is TGTGCCAGCAGTCTGGACAGAAAAAACACTGAAGCTTTCTTT. It codes for CASSLDRKNTEAFF.

This clone was seen only once. The rearrangement links TRBV4-3 to TRBJ1-1, with D possibly TRBD1 on 5 matching bases. This CDR3 comprises 15 residues. Germline CDR1 reads LGHNA; CDR2 reads YSLEER. Trimming pared 0 bases from V and 4 bases from J, leaving 12 bases between. The CDR3 nucleotides are TGCGCCAGCAGCCAAGACAGGGACTTGGGCACTGAAGCTTTCTTT. This gives the protein CASSQDRDLGTEAFF.

The rearrangement links TRBV6-5 to TRBJ2-7; D not certain. Trimming stripped 5 bases from V and 4 bases from J, with 9 bases between. The length of the CDR3 is 12 residues. Looked up from germline, CDR1 is MNHEY and CDR2 is SVGAGI. This CDR3 is CASSLSGYEQYF. The CDR3 bases are TGTGCCAGCAGTCTCTCCGGTTACGAGCAGTACTTC.

The V and J genes are TRBV7-9 and TRBJ2-7; 7 bases line up with TRBD2. The germline gives CDR1 SEHNR, CDR2 FQNEAQ (reference sequence). V lost 3 bases and J lost 2; bases outside the gene matches: 19. The CDR3 has 19 amino acids. The CDR3 sequence: CASSFPLIIAGEGTYEQYF. CDR3 DNA sequence: TGTGCCAGCAGCTTCCCCTTGATAATAGCGGGCGAAGGGACCTACGAGCAGTACTTC.

The table lists this clone with a few counts. The chain has TRBV7-9 and TRBJ2-1; 13 positions agree with TRBD2. Germline CDR1 SEHNR, CDR2 FQNEAQ (reference sequence). The CDR3 contains 13 residues. Trimming removed 0 bases from V and 16 bases from J; junction bases left unmatched: 3. The CDR3 loop reads CASSLATSGRYFF. In DNA form, the CDR3 reads TGTGCCAGCAGCTTAGCGACTAGCGGGAGGTACTTCTTC.

This clone showed up just once. The rearrangement joins TRBV18 to TRBJ2-7; 7 bases map to TRBD1. Germline V lookup: CDR1 KGHSH, CDR2 LQKENI. The CDR3 covers 13 residues. Losses at the gene ends were 3 bases for V and 3 bases for J; bases not matched to a gene: 2. The CDR3 loop reads CASSPGQLYEQYF. CDR3 DNA: TGTGCCAGCTCACCGGGACAGCTCTACGAGCAGTACTTC.

The chain is built from TRBV6-5 and TRBJ2-7; 11 nucleotides match TRBD1. CDR1 is MNHEY, CDR2 SVGAGI, per germline. The trim removed 6 bases at V and 4 bases at J, leaving 8 bases unmatched. The CDR3 consists of 15 residues. This CDR3 is CASSPDRGPPYEQYF. The CDR3 DNA follows: TGTGCCAGCAGCCCGGACAGGGGGCCCCCATACGAGCAGTACTTC.

The genes are TRBV18 and TRBJ1-5; D might be TRBD1 (6 bases). This CDR3 comprises 15 residues. CDR1 KGHSH and CDR2 LQKENI come from the germline V gene. V was shortened by 2 bases and J by 2 bases, with 10 bases between the two germline ends. Here the CDR3 DNA reads TGTGCCAGCTCACCAACCAGGGGAGGCAATCAGCCCCAGCATTTT. Its translation is CASSPTRGGNQPQHF.

The chain is built from TRBV4-1 and TRBJ2-5; TRBD1 matches 9 bases. The CDR3 has 15 amino acids. The germline gives CDR1 MGHRA, CDR2 YSYEKL. V was clipped by 3 bases and J by 6 bases; unmatched bases: 8. CDR3 in amino acids: CASSQVAGTGKTQYF. The DNA of the CDR3 is TGCGCCAGCAGCCAGGTAGCCGGGACAGGGAAGACCCAGTACTTC.

The rearrangement uses TRBV6-5 and TRBJ1-1; maybe TRBD1 (5 bases). The germline CDR1 and CDR2 sequences are MNHEY and SVGAGI. CDR3 length equals 13 residues. V gave up 4 bases and J gave up 1 base, with 7 bases separating them. The CDR3 region is CASSFTGNTEAFF. The CDR3 nucleotides are TGTGCCAGCAGTTTCACAGGGAACACTGAAGCTTTCTTT.

Concerning this clone itself: This CDR3 is also generated by other DNA sequences in the sample. The J gene is TRBJ2-5, the V gene TRBV5-4; the match to TRBD1 covers 7 bases. Germline CDR1 is SGHNT and CDR2 is YYREEE (reference sequence). After removal of 3 bases from V and 1 base from J, the junction contained 3 bases not matched to a gene. CDR3 length: 14 residues. CDR3 bases: TGTGCCAGCAGCTCCGGGACAGTCCAAGAGACCCAGTACTTC. Translating gives CASSSGTVQETQYF.

V usage is TRBV19 and J usage is TRBJ2-1; the match to TRBD2 covers 8 bases. This CDR3 is 13 amino acids long. V gave up 6 bases and J gave up 6 bases; unmatched junction bases: 4. Germline loops: CDR1 LNHDA, CDR2 SQIVND (reference sequence). CDR3 amino acids: CASRQRESNEQFF. CDR3 bases: TGTGCCAGTAGGCAGCGGGAGAGCAATGAGCAGTTCTTC.

CDR3 protein: CASSFGTSGRASQETQYF. For the CDR3, the DNA is TGTGCCAGCAGCTTCGGGACTAGCGGGAGGGCCTCCCAAGAGACCCAGTACTTC. V is TRBV7-3 and J is TRBJ2-5; 16 nucleotides align to TRBD2. Losses at the gene ends were 3 bases for V and 1 base for J; bases not matched to a gene: 5. The CDR3 is 18 amino acids. CDR1 SGHTA and CDR2 FQGTGA come from the germline V gene.

V gene TRBV6-5 combines with J gene TRBJ1-2, with D possibly matching TRBD1 (5 bases). V lost 2 bases and J 3 bases, leaving 10 bases between the germline ends. Germline CDR1 and CDR2: MNHEY and SVGAGI. The CDR3 spans 14 residues. The CDR3 coding sequence is TGTGCCAGCAGTTACGGGGGGGACGACTATGGCTACACCTTC. Protein sequence: CASSYGGDDYGYTF.

The chain links TRBV6-6 to TRBJ1-2, with D unclear. V lost 2 bases and J lost 6, with 10 bases in between. The CDR3 has 13 amino acids. Per germline, CDR1 MNHNY and CDR2 SVGAGI (reference sequence). The CDR3 loop is CASSYEGINGYTF. CDR3 sequence (DNA): TGTGCCAGCAGTTACGAGGGAATTAATGGCTACACCTTC.

The rearrangement uses TRBV18 and TRBJ2-7; perhaps TRBD1 as D (5 bases). The ends were cut back, 5 bases at V and 1 base at J, with 6 bases in the middle. The length of the CDR3 is 12 residues. Per the germline V gene, CDR1 is KGHSH and CDR2 is LQKENI. The CDR3 reads CASSDSSYEQYF. CDR3 nucleotide sequence: TGTGCCAGCTCAGACAGTTCCTACGAGCAGTACTTC.

A remark on this clone: At one of its ends the junction is not consistent with the germline gene, which may arise from a read error. The same CDR3 is also encoded by other DNA sequences in this sample. V and J are TRBV7-2 and TRBJ1-2; D might be TRBD1 (5 bases). The V gene's germline CDR1 is SGHTA and CDR2 FQGNSA. This CDR3 has 17 amino acids. CDR3 nucleotides: TGTGCTAGCAGCCCGCACTGGGGGGAGATTTCTGTCTATGGCTACACCTTC. Translation: CASSPHWGEISVYGYTF.